The clone carrying this T cell receptor (beta chain) was detected ten times or more. Its antigen is unidentified. The data were obtained in a study of human T cells and chemical hapten exposure. TCRdb called the RACE reads again in MiXCR, with one record for every CDR3 protein. The table lists tens of thousands of distinct CDR3 sequences, roughly 10% of them singletons. Points from the study as a whole: After DPC sensitization, TCRs above 1 in 1000 frequency showed no change. Alopecia affecting every donor means their immune response may not match healthy people's.

Documented time point: patch test 2, 6 weeks after DPC sensitization. Treatment: therapeutic diphenylcyclopropenone sensitization with weekly scalp DPC. Unfractionated whole blood was the source of the extracted total RNA. The CDR3 sequence is 16 residues long. After removal of 7 bases from V and 8 bases from J, the junction contained 15 bases not matched to a gene. CDR1 and CDR2 (germline): MDHEN, SYDVKM. The V and J genes are TRBV28 and TRBJ2-3; 10 nucleotides match TRBD2. This sequence was found in a woman between 25 and 40 years old with alopecia areata. Some clones in this sample may be carry-over from other donors' samples. The starting material was whole blood, obtained in connection with sensitization to the hapten diphenylcyclopropenone (DPC). CDR3 in DNA: TGTGCCAGCATCCGTGGTCTAGCGGGGGTGGGAGGTACGCAGTATTTT. Residues: CASIRGLAGVGGTQYF.